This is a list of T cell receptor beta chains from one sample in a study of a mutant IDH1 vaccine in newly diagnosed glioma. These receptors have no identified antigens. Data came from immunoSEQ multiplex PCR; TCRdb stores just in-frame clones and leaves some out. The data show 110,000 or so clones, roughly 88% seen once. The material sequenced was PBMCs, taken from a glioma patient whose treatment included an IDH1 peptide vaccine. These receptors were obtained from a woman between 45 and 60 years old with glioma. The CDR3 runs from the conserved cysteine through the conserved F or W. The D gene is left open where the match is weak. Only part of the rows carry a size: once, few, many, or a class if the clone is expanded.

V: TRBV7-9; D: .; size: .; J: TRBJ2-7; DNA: TGTGCCAGCAGCCCTTTCTACGAGCAGTACTTC; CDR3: CASSPFYEQYF
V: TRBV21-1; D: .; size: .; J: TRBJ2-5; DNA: TGTGCCCCCCCCCAGGGCCTAGAGACCCAGTACTTC; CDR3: CAPPQGLETQYF
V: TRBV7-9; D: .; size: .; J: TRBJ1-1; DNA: TGTGCCAGCAGCTTGGGTCAGGGGAACACTGAAGCTTTCTTT; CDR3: CASSLGQGNTEAFF
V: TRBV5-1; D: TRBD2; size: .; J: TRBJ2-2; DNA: TGCGCCAGCAGCCTAGCCCGGCCCCGGGACTACCTGAACACCGGGGAGCTGTTTTTT; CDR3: CASSLARPRDYLNTGELFF
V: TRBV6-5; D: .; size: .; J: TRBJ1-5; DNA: TGTGCCAGCAGATCCTCCGGGTTTTCCAATCAGCCCCAGCATTTT; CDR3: CASRSSGFSNQPQHF
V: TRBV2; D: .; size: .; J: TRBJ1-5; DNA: TGTGCCAGCAATTGGGACATTAGCAATCAGCCCCAGCATTTT; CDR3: CASNWDISNQPQHF
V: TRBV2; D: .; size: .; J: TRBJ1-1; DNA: TGTGCCAGCAGTGATAGGTGGAGGGCTGCTGAAGCTTTCTTT; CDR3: CASSDRWRAAEAFF
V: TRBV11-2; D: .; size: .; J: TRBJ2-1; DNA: TGTGCCAGCAGCTTAAGGGCAGGCCCACCGGGGAATGAGCAGTTCTTC; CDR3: CASSLRAGPPGNEQFF
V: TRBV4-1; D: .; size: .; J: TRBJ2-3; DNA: TGCGCCAGCAGCCAAGAAGCCCCAAGGTCGGGAGATACGCAGTATTTT; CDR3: CASSQEAPRSGDTQYF
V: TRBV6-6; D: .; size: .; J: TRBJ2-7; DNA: TGTGCCAGCAGCCCCCAGGAAAACTCGGGCGAGCAGTACTTC; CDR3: CASSPQENSGEQYF
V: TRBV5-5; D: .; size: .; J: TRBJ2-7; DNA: TGTGCCGGGAGTGGGGGGAGCACCTACGAGCAGTACTTC; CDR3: CAGSGGSTYEQYF
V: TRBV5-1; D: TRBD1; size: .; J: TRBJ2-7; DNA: TGCGCCAGCAGGTCAGACAGGGGAAATACCTACGAGCAGTACTTC; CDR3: CASRSDRGNTYEQYF
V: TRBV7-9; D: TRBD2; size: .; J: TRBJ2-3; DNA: TGTGCCAGCAGCGCACGGACTAGCGGGAGGTGGGGTACGCAGTATTTT; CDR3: CASSARTSGRWGTQYF
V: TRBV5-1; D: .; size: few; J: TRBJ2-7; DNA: TGCGCCAGCAGCTTGCTAGCAGGAGATAGCGAGCAGTACTTC; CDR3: CASSLLAGDSEQYF
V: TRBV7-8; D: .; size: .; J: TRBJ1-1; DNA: TGTGCCAGCAGCTGGGGACACCAGAACACTGAAGCTTTCTTT; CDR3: CASSWGHQNTEAFF
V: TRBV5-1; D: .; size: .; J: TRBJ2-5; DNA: TGCGCCAGCTCGGACGCTGGGAGGGAGACCCAGTACTTC; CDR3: CASSDAGRETQYF